This T cell receptor (beta chain) emerged from a study of T cell changes during pregnancy in multiple sclerosis. This CDR3 is 19 amino acids long. The V end was cut by 0 bases, the J end by 0 bases, with 19 bases between. The germline V gene has CDR1 SGHKS and CDR2 YYEKEE (reference sequence). TCRdb's copy holds only in-frame clones and misses some; the assay was immunoSEQ multiplex PCR. The repertoire holds roughly 30,000 clones, with 85% to 95% as singletons. The receptor was derived from a female donor with multiple sclerosis, enrolled in a pregnancy study. Sequencing used CD4+ T cells from peripheral blood mononuclear cells, obtained in the second trimester of pregnancy. This chain connects TRBV5-5 to TRBJ1-3; no firm D call. This CDR3 reads CASSLVSLTKIGSGNTIYF. CDR3 DNA sequence: TGTGCCAGCAGCTTGGTGTCCCTTACTAAAATTGGCTCTGGAAACACCATATATTTT.